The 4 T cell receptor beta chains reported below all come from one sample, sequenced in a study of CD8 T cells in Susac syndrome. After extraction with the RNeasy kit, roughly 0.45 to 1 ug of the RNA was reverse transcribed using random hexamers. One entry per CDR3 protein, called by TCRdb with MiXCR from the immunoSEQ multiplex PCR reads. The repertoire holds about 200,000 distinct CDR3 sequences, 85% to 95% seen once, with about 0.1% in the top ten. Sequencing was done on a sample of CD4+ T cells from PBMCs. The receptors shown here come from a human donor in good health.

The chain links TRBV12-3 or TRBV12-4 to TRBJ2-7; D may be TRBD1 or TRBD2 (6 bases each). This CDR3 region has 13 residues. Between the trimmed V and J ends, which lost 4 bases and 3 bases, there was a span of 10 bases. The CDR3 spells CASSSGGHYEQYV. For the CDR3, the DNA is TGTGCCAGCAGTTCTGGGGGGCACTACGAGCAGTACGTC.

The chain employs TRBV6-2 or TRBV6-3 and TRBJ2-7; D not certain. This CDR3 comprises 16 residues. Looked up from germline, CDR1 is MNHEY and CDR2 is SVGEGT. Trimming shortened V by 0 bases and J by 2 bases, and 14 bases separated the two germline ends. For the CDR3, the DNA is TGTGCCAGCAGTTACTCTAGTAAAGGCCCTCCCTACGAGCAGTACGTC. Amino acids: CASSYSSKGPPYEQYV.

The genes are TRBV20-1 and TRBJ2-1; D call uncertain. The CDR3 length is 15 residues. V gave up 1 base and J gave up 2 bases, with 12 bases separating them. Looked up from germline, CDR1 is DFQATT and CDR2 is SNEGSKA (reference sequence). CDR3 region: CSARVAASPYNEQFF. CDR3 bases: TGCAGTGCTAGAGTTGCAGCGTCCCCCTACAATGAGCAGTTCTTC.

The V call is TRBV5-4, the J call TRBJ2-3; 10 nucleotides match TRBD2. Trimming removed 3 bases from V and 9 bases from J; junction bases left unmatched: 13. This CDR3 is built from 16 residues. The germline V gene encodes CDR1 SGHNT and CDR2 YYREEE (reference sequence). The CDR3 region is CASSSRSGRLAGTQYF. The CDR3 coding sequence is TGTGCCAGCAGCTCGCGTAGCGGGAGGCTTGCTGGAACGCAGTATTTT.